This T cell receptor beta chain appears in the sequencing data of a study of cytomegalovirus exposure and HLA in healthy donors. Study at large: Later analysis reported that the approximately 120 validation repertoires shared the platform of the approximately 670 first-cohort repertoires.

Remarks on this clone: As yet, its antigen is unknown.

Study observations and caveats: Among TCR beta chains, those listed as cytomegalovirus-associated numbered some 170.

Some clones are missing from TCRdb's copy, which holds only in-frame ones; the method was immunoSEQ multiplex PCR. The table records approximately 280,000 clones, roughly 90% of them present only once. Germline loops: CDR1 SGHTS, CDR2 YDEGEE. The CDR3 extends over 17 amino acids. Trimming shortened V by 4 bases and J by 0 bases, and 17 bases separated the two germline ends. The TCR comes from a woman aged 18-29 years in good health and CMV-seronegative. The sample was PBMCs. The rearrangement uses TRBV5-8 and TRBJ1-5; tentative D call: TRBD1 (6 bases). The CDR3 loop is CASSRRDTGYSNQPQHF. DNA of the CDR3: TGTGCCAGCAGCCGCAGGGACACTGGCTATAGCAATCAGCCCCAGCATTTT.